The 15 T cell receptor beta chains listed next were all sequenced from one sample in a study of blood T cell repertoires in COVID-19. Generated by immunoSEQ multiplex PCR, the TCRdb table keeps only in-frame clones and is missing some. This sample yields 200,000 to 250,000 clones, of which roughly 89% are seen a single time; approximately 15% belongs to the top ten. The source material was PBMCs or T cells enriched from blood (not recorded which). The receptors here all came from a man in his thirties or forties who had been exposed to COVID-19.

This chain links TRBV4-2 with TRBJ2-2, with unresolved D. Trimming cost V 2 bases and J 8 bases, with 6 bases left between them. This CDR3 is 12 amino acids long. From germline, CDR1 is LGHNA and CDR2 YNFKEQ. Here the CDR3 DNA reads TGTGCCAGCAGCCAATCTATAGGGGAGCTGTTTTTT. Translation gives CASSQSIGELFF.

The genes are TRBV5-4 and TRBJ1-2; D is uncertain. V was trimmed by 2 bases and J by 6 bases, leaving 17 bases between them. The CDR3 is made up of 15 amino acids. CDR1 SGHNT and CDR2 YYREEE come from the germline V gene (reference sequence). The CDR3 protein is CASSFGERVSNGYTF. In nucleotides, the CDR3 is TGTGCCAGCAGCTTTGGGGAGAGGGTCTCTAATGGCTACACCTTC.

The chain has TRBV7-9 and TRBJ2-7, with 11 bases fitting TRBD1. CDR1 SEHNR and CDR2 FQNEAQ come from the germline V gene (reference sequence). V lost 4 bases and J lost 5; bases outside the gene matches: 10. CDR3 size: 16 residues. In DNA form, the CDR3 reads TGTGCCAGCAGCTCCTGGTTGGGACAGGGGGTCCACGAGCAGTACTTC. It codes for CASSSWLGQGVHEQYF.

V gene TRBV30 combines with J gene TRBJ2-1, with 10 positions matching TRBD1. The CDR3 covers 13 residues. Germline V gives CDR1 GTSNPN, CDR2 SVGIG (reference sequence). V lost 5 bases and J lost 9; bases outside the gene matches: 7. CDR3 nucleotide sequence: TGTGCCTGGCGGGACAGGGGAAGGGGTGAGCAGTTCTTC. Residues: CAWRDRGRGEQFF.

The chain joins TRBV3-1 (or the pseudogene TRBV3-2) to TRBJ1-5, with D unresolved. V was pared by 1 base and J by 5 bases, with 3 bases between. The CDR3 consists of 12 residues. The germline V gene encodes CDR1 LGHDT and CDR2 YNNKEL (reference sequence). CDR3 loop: CASSQGDQPQHF. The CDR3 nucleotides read TGTGCCAGCAGCCAAGGAGATCAGCCCCAGCATTTT.

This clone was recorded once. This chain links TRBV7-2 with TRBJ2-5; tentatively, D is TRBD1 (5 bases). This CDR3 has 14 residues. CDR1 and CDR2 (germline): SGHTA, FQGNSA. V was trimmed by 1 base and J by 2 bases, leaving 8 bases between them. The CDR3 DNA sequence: TGTGCCAGCAGCTTAGACAGGTTTCAAGAGACCCAGTACTTC. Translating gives CASSLDRFQETQYF. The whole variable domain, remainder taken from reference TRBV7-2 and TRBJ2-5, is GAGVSQSPSNKVTEKGKDVELRCDPISGHTALYWYRQSLGQGLEFLIYFQGNSAPDKSGLPSDRFSAERTGGSVSTLTIQRTQQEDSAVYLCASSLDRFQETQYFGPGTRLLVL.

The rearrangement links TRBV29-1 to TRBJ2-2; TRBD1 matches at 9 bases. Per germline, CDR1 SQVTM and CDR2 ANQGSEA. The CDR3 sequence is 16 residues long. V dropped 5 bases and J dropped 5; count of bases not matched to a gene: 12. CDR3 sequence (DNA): TGCAGCGTTCTTCCGGGGACAGGGTATGGGACCGGGGAGCTGTTTTTT. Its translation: CSVLPGTGYGTGELFF.

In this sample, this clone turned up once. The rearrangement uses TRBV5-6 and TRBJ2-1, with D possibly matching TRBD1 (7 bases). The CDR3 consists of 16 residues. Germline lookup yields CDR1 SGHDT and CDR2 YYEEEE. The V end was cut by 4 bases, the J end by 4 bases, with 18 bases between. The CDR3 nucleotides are TGTGCCAGCAGCCTACTCCAGGGGGACTTGTACAATGAGCAGTTCTTC. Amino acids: CASSLLQGDLYNEQFF.

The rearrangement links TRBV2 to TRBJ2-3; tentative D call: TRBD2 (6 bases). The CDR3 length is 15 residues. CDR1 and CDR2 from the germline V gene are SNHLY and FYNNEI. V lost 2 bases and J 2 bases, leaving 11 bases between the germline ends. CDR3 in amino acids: CASSEFAGTTDTQYF. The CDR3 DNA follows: TGTGCCAGCAGTGAATTTGCGGGAACCACAGATACGCAGTATTTT.

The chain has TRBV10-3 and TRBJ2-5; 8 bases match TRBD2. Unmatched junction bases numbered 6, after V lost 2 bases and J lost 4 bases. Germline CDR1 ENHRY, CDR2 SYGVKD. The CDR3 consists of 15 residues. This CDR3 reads CAISEVAGKGETQYF. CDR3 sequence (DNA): TGTGCCATCAGTGAGGTAGCGGGGAAGGGAGAGACCCAGTACTTC.

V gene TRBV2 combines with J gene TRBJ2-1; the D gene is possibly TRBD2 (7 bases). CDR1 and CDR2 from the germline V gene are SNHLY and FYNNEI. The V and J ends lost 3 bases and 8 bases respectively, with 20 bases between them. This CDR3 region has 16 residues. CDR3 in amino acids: CASSEGGTPSRHEQFF. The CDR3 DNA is TGTGCCAGCAGTGAGGGGGGGACACCTTCCCGGCATGAGCAGTTCTTC.

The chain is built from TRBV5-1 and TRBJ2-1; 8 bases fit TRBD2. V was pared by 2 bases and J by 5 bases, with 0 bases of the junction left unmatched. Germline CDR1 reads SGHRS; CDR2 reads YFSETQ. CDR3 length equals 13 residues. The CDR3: CASSFGGDNEQFF. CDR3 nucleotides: TGCGCCAGCAGCTTCGGGGGGGACAATGAGCAGTTCTTC.

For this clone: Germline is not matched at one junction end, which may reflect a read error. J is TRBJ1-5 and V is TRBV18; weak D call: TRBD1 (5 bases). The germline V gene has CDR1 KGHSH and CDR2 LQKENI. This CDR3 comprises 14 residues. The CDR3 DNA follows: TGTGCCAGCTCCCCACCTGGGGGAGGTCAGCCCCAGCATTTT. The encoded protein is CASSPPGGGQPQHF.

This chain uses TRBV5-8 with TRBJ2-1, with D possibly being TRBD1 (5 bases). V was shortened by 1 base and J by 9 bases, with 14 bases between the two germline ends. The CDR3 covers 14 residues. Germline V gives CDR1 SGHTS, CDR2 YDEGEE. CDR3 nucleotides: TGTGCCAGCAGCTTGCACGCAGGGCAAGGTGAGCAGTTCTTC. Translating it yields CASSLHAGQGEQFF.

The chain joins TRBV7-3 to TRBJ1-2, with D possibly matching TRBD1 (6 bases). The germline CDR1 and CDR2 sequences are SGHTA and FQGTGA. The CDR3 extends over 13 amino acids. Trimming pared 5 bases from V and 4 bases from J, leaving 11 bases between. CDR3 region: CASSPDRLYGYTF. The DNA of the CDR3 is TGTGCCAGCAGCCCTGACAGGCTCTATGGCTACACCTTC.